Shown below are 14 T cell receptor beta chains from a single sample sequenced in a study of T cell responses to AZD1222 COVID-19 vaccine. The assay was immunoSEQ multiplex PCR, and TCRdb's table has in-frame clones only and misses some. The data contain around 190,000 clones, roughly nine tenths of them singletons. The sample here was peripheral blood, taken 28 days after the second AZD1222 dose. Receptors originate from an adult who received the AZD1222 COVID-19 vaccine.

The chain couples TRBV2 to TRBJ2-2; D call uncertain. Germline loops: CDR1 SNHLY, CDR2 FYNNEI. V lost 4 bases and J 7 bases, leaving 13 bases between the germline ends. The CDR3 is 14 amino acids. The CDR3 bases are TGTGCCAGCAGTGGGGGATCCAGAAACGGGGAGCTGTTTTTT. Translating it yields CASSGGSRNGELFF.

This chain joins TRBV29-1 and TRBJ1-2; no clear D. V was clipped by 7 bases and J by 8 bases, with 14 bases between them. CDR1 and CDR2 (germline): SQVTM, ANQGSEA. This CDR3 has 11 amino acids. CDR3 in amino acids: CSASIWRGYTF. DNA for the CDR3: TGCAGCGCCTCAATCTGGAGGGGCTACACCTTC.

The rearrangement links TRBV6-5 to TRBJ1-1; D is possibly TRBD1 (6 bases). The CDR3 is 15 residues long. V shed 6 bases and J shed 1 base, with 15 bases lying between them. CDR1 and CDR2 (germline): MNHEY, SVGAGI. The DNA of the CDR3 is TGTGCCAGCAGGAAGGGGGGGCCGGGGAACACTGAAGCTTTCTTT. Translation gives CASRKGGPGNTEAFF.

The chain combines TRBV6-2 or TRBV6-3 with TRBJ2-2; 14 positions match TRBD2. V shed 5 bases and J 8 bases; nucleotides not matched to a gene: 7. This CDR3 has 16 residues. The germline gives CDR1 MNHEY, CDR2 SVGEGT. The CDR3 region has the DNA TGTGCCAGCAGTCCCCGACTAGCGGGGGGGCCGGGGGAGCTGTTTTTT. As protein: CASSPRLAGGPGELFF.

The gene calls are TRBV5-4 and TRBJ2-3; 11 nucleotides line up with TRBD1. The junction had 7 bases not matched to a gene; V was cut back by 4 bases and J by 3 bases. Germline loops: CDR1 SGHNT, CDR2 YYREEE (reference sequence). The CDR3 is 16 amino acids. The CDR3 loop reads CASSPGGTGGTDTQYF. The CDR3 DNA is TGTGCCAGCAGCCCAGGGGGGACAGGGGGTACAGATACGCAGTATTTT.

V and J are TRBV19 and TRBJ2-2, with TRBD1 matching 8 bases. The CDR3 has 16 residues. CDR1 is LNHDA, CDR2 SQIVND, per germline (reference sequence). V lost 6 bases to trimming and J lost 1 base; unmatched junction nucleotides: 7. The CDR3 sequence: CASRPGTGKNTGELFF. The CDR3 region has the DNA TGTGCCAGTAGGCCTGGGACAGGAAAGAACACCGGGGAGCTGTTTTTT.

CDR3 DNA: TGTGCCAGCAGCTTAATGGTGGGGGGCGAGCAGTACTTC. Its protein product is CASSLMVGGEQYF. V and J are TRBV7-6 and TRBJ2-7, with a tentative D call TRBD2 (6 bases). Trimming removed 2 bases from V and 6 bases from J, with 11 bases in between. Germline assignment: CDR1 SGHVS and CDR2 FNYEAQ. CDR3 length: 13 amino acids. The entire variable domain, with the rest obtained from reference TRBV7-6 and TRBJ2-7, is as follows: GAGVSQSPRYKVTKRGQDVALRCDPISGHVSLYWYRQALGQGPEFLTYFNYEAQQDKSGLPNDRFSAERPEGSISTLTIQRTEQRDSAMYRCASSLMVGGEQYFGPGTRLTVT.

The chain combines TRBV2 with TRBJ1-6; TRBD1 matches 10 bases. This CDR3 comprises 14 residues. J gave up 14 bases and V 6 bases, and 10 bases lay outside the gene matches. The germline V gene has CDR1 SNHLY and CDR2 FYNNEI. The CDR3: CASSTDRGQGSLHF. CDR3 DNA sequence: TGTGCCAGCAGCACCGACAGGGGGCAGGGGTCCCTCCACTTT.

Written as DNA, the CDR3 is TGTGCCAGCACCTCCTTGGACAGGAAAGATGGCTACACCTTC. It translates to CASTSLDRKDGYTF. The genes are TRBV6-5 and TRBJ1-2, with TRBD1 matching over 7 bases. V shed 7 bases, J shed 6 bases, and the junction held 11 bases outside the gene matches. CDR1 and CDR2 from the germline V gene are MNHEY and SVGAGI. The CDR3 contains 14 residues.

The V call is TRBV10-3, the J call TRBJ1-5; 7 nucleotides align to TRBD1. The CDR3 extends over 15 amino acids. V trimming: 6 bases; J trimming: 2 bases; junction bases outside the gene matches: 7. The germline CDR1 and CDR2 sequences are ENHRY and SYGVKD. The CDR3 DNA sequence: TGTGCCATCAGCGAGGGGGCAATGGGCAATCAGCCCCAGCATTTT. Protein: CAISEGAMGNQPQHF.

The J gene is TRBJ1-3, the V gene TRBV4-3; tentatively, D is TRBD1 (6 bases). Germline assignment: CDR1 LGHNA and CDR2 YSLEER. This CDR3 contains 16 residues. V was pared by 1 base and J by 0 bases, with 10 bases between. In DNA, the CDR3 is TGCGCCAGCAGCCAAGGACAGGCTAGCTCTGGAAACACCATATATTTT. Amino acids: CASSQGQASSGNTIYF.

V is TRBV25-1 and J is TRBJ2-5, with no clear D. This CDR3 comprises 14 residues. V gave up 3 bases and J gave up 0 bases, with 8 bases separating them. CDR1 is MGHDK and CDR2 is SYGVNS in the germline V gene. The CDR3: CASSEARDQETQYF. The CDR3 region has the DNA TGTGCCAGCAGTGAGGCTAGGGACCAAGAGACCCAGTACTTC.

The chain links TRBV18 to TRBJ2-3; 9 bases fit TRBD2. CDR3 size: 15 residues. CDR1 and CDR2 from the germline V gene are KGHSH and LQKENI. Trimming at V came to 6 bases and at J to 2 bases, leaving 6 bases not matched to a gene. The CDR3 DNA sequence: TGTGCCAGCTCCCTGGGACTAGCAGCCACAGATACGCAGTATTTT. Amino acids: CASSLGLAATDTQYF.

CDR3 sequence reads: CASSRGTSGGTDTQYF. The CDR3 DNA reads as TGTGCCAGTAGCCGAGGGACTAGCGGAGGAACAGATACGCAGTATTTT. The V and J genes are TRBV19 and TRBJ2-3, with 11 bases that match TRBD2. The germline V gene has CDR1 LNHDA and CDR2 SQIVND (reference sequence). J was trimmed by 3 bases and V by 6 bases; bases with no gene match: 8. The CDR3 length is 16 residues.